This T cell receptor (beta chain) derives from a study of CD8+CD57+ T cells in acquired aplastic anemia. As for the study in general: The study obtained an average of approximately 3 ug of DNA from sorted CD4+ and CD8+ cells. Sequencing produced an average of roughly 11 million reads per healthy donor for CD4+ cells. Whole-study findings and limits: Patients shared twenty-nine CD8+ CDR3 sequences with controls. Patients were compared with controls for CD8+ Simpson's diversity, and no significant difference emerged.

The CDR3 sequence is 13 residues long. In germline, CDR1 is SGDLS, CDR2 YYNGEE. For this clonotype: Its antigen remains unidentified. The junction does not match germline at one end; this may be a read error.

According to the study, genomic DNA was the template for TCR beta VDJ and CDR3 profiling. TCRdb processed the reads anew with MiXCR; each CDR3 protein has one entry. The table lists 400,000 to 500,000 distinct CDR3 sequences, roughly 64% of them singletons. The sample consisted of sorted CD4+, CD8+, or CD8+CD57+ T cells (not recorded which) from PBMCs. The TCR originated in a human donor in good health, serving as a control. J is TRBJ1-1 and V is TRBV9; possible D gene TRBD1, 6 bases. CDR3 nucleotides: TGTGCCAGCAGCTCTACACAGGGTGCTTGGAATGAGTTT. Its translation: CASSSTQGAWNEF.